These 29 T cell receptor beta chains were sequenced from one sample in a study of T cell repertoires in cytomegalovirus infection. No antigen has been assigned to these receptors. One entry per CDR3 protein results from TCRdb running MiXCR on the reads. This table has over 250,000 distinct CDR3 sequences, 20% to 25% appearing once. The sequencing here drew on cultured PBMCs, taken from culture after CMV antigen stimulation. These receptors were collected from a human donor in good health (CMV status not recorded). Some clones in this sample may be carry-over from other donors' samples.

The sample holds many counts of this clonotype. The chain recombines TRBV7-2 with TRBJ2-1; TRBD2 agrees at 14 bases. The length of the CDR3 is 18 residues. The V gene's germline CDR1 is SGHTA and CDR2 FQGNSA. Germline trimming cut 0 bases from V and 5 bases from J; bases unmatched to any gene: 6. CDR3: CASSLAPRLAGGNNEQFF. CDR3 coding DNA: TGTGCCAGCAGCTTAGCACCAAGACTAGCGGGAGGGAACAATGAGCAGTTCTTC.

On this clonotype itself: A single base separates this from a much larger clone, so it may be a read error. The genes are TRBV7-2 and TRBJ1-5, with 9 bases lining up with TRBD1. CDR1 and CDR2 from the germline V gene are SGHTA and FQGNSA. The ends lost 0 bases at V and 1 base at J; junction bases unmatched: 4. The CDR3 sequence is 17 residues long. This CDR3 reads CASSLAGTGSSNQPQHF. CDR3 sequence (DNA): TGTGCCAGCAGCTTAGCAGGGACAGGGTCGAGCAATCAGCCCCAGCATTTT.

This clonotype occurred a few times. V and J are TRBV9 and TRBJ2-2; 7 bases are a match to TRBD1. The CDR3 has 15 residues. Germline CDR1 and CDR2: SGDLS and YYNGEE. J lost 4 bases, V lost 3 bases, and 6 bases had no gene match. CDR3 protein: CASSAWDRPTGELFF. In DNA, the CDR3 is TGTGCCAGCAGCGCCTGGGACAGACCCACCGGGGAGCTGTTTTTT.

The table lists this clonotype with many counts. This chain connects TRBV7-2 to TRBJ1-2; D possibly corresponds to TRBD1 (5 bases). The CDR3 extends over 13 amino acids. Trimming took 11 bases from V and 4 from J, leaving 17 bases between them. The germline V gene has CDR1 SGHTA and CDR2 FQGNSA. The CDR3 DNA is TGTGCCCATGCGCCCGGCAGGGTCTATGGCTACACCTTC. This translates into CAHAPGRVYGYTF.

This clonotype was detected ten times or more. The chain uses TRBV7-2 and TRBJ2-1; TRBD2 is a possible D gene (7 bases). The V gene's germline CDR1 is SGHTA and CDR2 FQGNSA. The germline V and J ends were trimmed by 3 bases and 9 bases, with 15 bases remaining between them. This CDR3 is 14 amino acids long. This chain's CDR3 is CASSLAGRGGEQFF. Here the CDR3 DNA reads TGTGCCAGCAGCTTGGCGGGGAGGGGGGGTGAGCAGTTCTTC.

This clonotype has ten or more counts. The chain combines TRBV7-6 with TRBJ2-1, with 10 bases matching TRBD2. Trimming took 5 bases from V and 8 from J; bases not matched to a gene: 9. Germline V gives CDR1 SGHVS, CDR2 FNYEAQ. There are 15 residues in the CDR3. CDR3 loop: CASSIGLADNDEQFF. For the CDR3, the DNA is TGTGCCAGCAGCATAGGACTAGCGGACAACGATGAGCAGTTCTTC.

This clonotype was seen at least ten times. The chain carries TRBV11-2 and TRBJ2-5, with D possibly being TRBD2 (5 bases). V lost 2 bases, J lost 5 bases, and 18 bases lay in between. This CDR3 has 16 amino acids. From germline, CDR1 is SGHAT and CDR2 FQNNGV. The CDR3 region is CASSLFASMRLETQYF. DNA of the CDR3: TGTGCCAGCAGCTTATTTGCTAGCATGAGGTTGGAGACCCAGTACTTC.

The gene calls are TRBV12-3 or TRBV12-4 and TRBJ1-2; D might be TRBD1 (6 bases). V gave up 4 bases and J gave up 4 bases, with 10 bases separating them. The CDR3 totals 13 residues. The CDR3 nucleotides are TGTGCCAGCAGTTGGCCAGGGGCCTATGGCTACACCTTC. Translating gives CASSWPGAYGYTF.

This clonotype was found a few times. This chain uses TRBV4-2 with TRBJ2-1; TRBD2 matches at 10 bases. J was trimmed by 9 bases and V by 2 bases; bases with no gene match: 19. CDR1 and CDR2 (germline): LGHNA, YNFKEQ. This CDR3 contains 19 residues. CDR3 sequence (DNA): TGTGCCAGCAGCCAACGGGATCTAGCGGGAGCAACCTCGGGAGTTGAGCAGTTCTTC. Amino acids: CASSQRDLAGATSGVEQFF.

This clonotype was observed a few times. The chain recombines TRBV2 with TRBJ2-1; D is perhaps TRBD2 (6 bases). Germline assignment: CDR1 SNHLY and CDR2 FYNNEI. The CDR3 consists of 16 residues. V lost 8 bases to trimming and J lost 9 bases, with 26 bases between them. The chain's CDR3 is CASSLRGGARSGEQFF. The CDR3 DNA reads as TGTGCCAGCTCTTTACGGGGAGGAGCTCGTTCTGGTGAGCAGTTCTTC.

This chain links TRBV7-2 with TRBJ2-5; a weak D match, TRBD2 (5 bases). The CDR3 covers 15 residues. Trimming pared 5 bases from V and 1 base from J, leaving 14 bases between. The germline gives CDR1 SGHTA, CDR2 FQGNSA. Here the CDR3 DNA reads TGTGCCAGCAGCCCGAACGGACTGATCCAAGAGACCCAGTACTTC. It specifies CASSPNGLIQETQYF.

The chain recombines TRBV12-3 or TRBV12-4 with TRBJ2-1, with 10 positions matching TRBD1. With 6 bases clipped from V and 10 bases from J, the junction kept 12 bases outside the gene matches. This CDR3 has 15 residues. Here the CDR3 DNA reads TGTGCCAGCAGAGCCGGGACAGGGGTAGGGAAGGAGCAGTTCTTC. Its translation is CASRAGTGVGKEQFF.

The V and J genes are TRBV14 and TRBJ1-2, with 7 bases identical to TRBD1. Germline V gives CDR1 SGHDN, CDR2 FVKESK. The length of the CDR3 is 16 residues. V dropped 5 bases and J dropped 2; count of bases not matched to a gene: 11. CDR3 nucleotide sequence: TGTGCCAGCAGCTTCGACTCGGACAGGACGAACTATGGCTACACCTTC. It yields the protein CASSFDSDRTNYGYTF.

This clonotype has at least ten counts. The chain recombines TRBV7-9 with TRBJ1-2; perhaps TRBD1 as D (5 bases). The germline V gene encodes CDR1 SEHNR and CDR2 FQNEAQ (reference sequence). This CDR3 is built from 14 residues. V gave up 3 bases and J gave up 3 bases, with 11 bases separating them. The CDR3 DNA follows: TGTGCCAGCAGCTTTAGGACGGGGGACTATGGCTACACCTTC. It encodes CASSFRTGDYGYTF.

V gene TRBV5-5 combines with J gene TRBJ1-4, with D perhaps matching TRBD1 (5 bases). V lost 4 bases, J lost 8 bases, and 18 bases lay in between. Germline V lookup: CDR1 SGHKS, CDR2 YYEKEE (reference sequence). This CDR3 is 15 amino acids long. The CDR3 sequence: CASSIVPRAGEKLFF. CDR3 coding DNA: TGTGCCAGCAGCATCGTACCCAGGGCGGGCGAAAAACTGTTTTTT.

This clonotype has a count of ten or more. The rearrangement joins TRBV3-1 to TRBJ1-2; D call uncertain. Trimming removed 4 bases from V and 7 bases from J, with 13 bases in between. The germline V gene has CDR1 LGHDT and CDR2 YNNKEL (reference sequence). This CDR3 region has 13 residues. CDR3 loop: CASSPDLRAGYTF. The DNA for the CDR3 is TGTGCCAGCAGCCCGGACCTTCGAGCTGGCTACACCTTC.

In this sample, this clonotype turned up many times. The V call is TRBV27, the J call TRBJ2-5, with a tentative D call TRBD2 (6 bases). Germline V lookup: CDR1 MNHEY, CDR2 SMNVEV (reference sequence). V dropped 3 bases and J dropped 5 bases, with 10 bases sitting between them. CDR3 length: 13 amino acids. The CDR3 spells CASSFRAGETQYF. The CDR3 DNA reads as TGTGCCAGCAGTTTTAGGGCGGGGGAGACCCAGTACTTC.

The chain recombines TRBV12-5 with TRBJ2-7; D unclear. The V and J ends lost 4 bases and 3 bases respectively, with 10 bases between them. The CDR3 is made up of 13 amino acids. The V gene's germline CDR1 is LGHNT and CDR2 FRNRAP. The CDR3 sequence is CASGSAEFYEQYV. The CDR3 DNA reads as TGTGCTAGTGGTTCCGCTGAGTTCTACGAGCAGTACGTC.

This clonotype was recorded many times. V is TRBV7-6 and J is TRBJ1-1; no clear D. CDR1 and CDR2 (germline): SGHVS, FNYEAQ. The CDR3 length is 12 residues. Trimming pared 5 bases from V and 4 bases from J, leaving 8 bases between. The CDR3 DNA is TGTGCCAGCAGCCCAGACCGCACTGAAGCTTTCTTT. Translation: CASSPDRTEAFF. The full variable domain, with the rest looked up from reference TRBV7-6 and TRBJ1-1, is GAGVSQSPRYKVTKRGQDVALRCDPISGHVSLYWYRQALGQGPEFLTYFNYEAQQDKSGLPNDRFSAERPEGSISTLTIQRTEQRDSAMYRCASSPDRTEAFFGQGTRLTVV.

In this sample, this clonotype turned up a few times. The chain links TRBV7-9 to TRBJ1-2; the match to TRBD1 covers 8 bases. Trimming cost V 5 bases and J 3 bases; bases outside gene matches: 5. CDR3 length: 14 residues. Looked up from germline, CDR1 is SEHNR and CDR2 is FQNEAQ (reference sequence). The CDR3 sequence: CASSRGQGDYGYTF. DNA of the CDR3: TGTGCCAGCAGCAGAGGACAGGGCGACTATGGCTACACCTTC.

As DNA, the CDR3 is TGCGCCAGCAGCCAAGTTTATAGCCCCTACGAGCAGTACTTC. Amino acids: CASSQVYSPYEQYF. The genes are TRBV4-1 and TRBJ2-7, with unresolved D. The CDR3 runs to 14 residues. CDR1 MGHRA and CDR2 YSYEKL come from the germline V gene. The V end was cut by 1 base, the J end by 2 bases, with 9 bases between.

This CDR3 is CASSHDRGRETQYF. CDR3 in DNA: TGTGCCAGCAGCCACGACAGGGGGAGGGAGACCCAGTACTTC. This chain joins TRBV7-6 and TRBJ2-5; TRBD1 aligns across 9 bases. This CDR3 is 14 amino acids long. Germline V gene data show CDR1 as SGHVS and CDR2 as FNYEAQ. The V segment lost 5 bases and the J segment 5 bases; nucleotides outside the gene matches: 6.

This clonotype appeared many times. V gene TRBV2 combines with J gene TRBJ2-5; D gene uncertain. The CDR3 loop spans 12 amino acids. The germline V and J ends were trimmed by 3 bases and 5 bases, with 7 bases remaining between them. The germline CDR1 and CDR2 sequences are SNHLY and FYNNEI. The CDR3 is CASSDGVETQYF. For the CDR3, the DNA is TGTGCCAGCAGTGATGGGGTGGAGACCCAGTACTTC.

The CDR3 loop is CATSRGGTANTEAFF. The CDR3 DNA reads as TGTGCCACCAGCCGTGGGGGGACAGCCAACACTGAAGCTTTCTTT. The chain employs TRBV15 and TRBJ1-1; TRBD1 aligns across 7 bases. The CDR3 runs 15 residues. Unmatched junction bases numbered 8, after V lost 5 bases and J lost 2 bases. Germline-derived CDR1 and CDR2 are LNHNV and YYDKDF (reference sequence).

The genes are TRBV7-2 and TRBJ2-1, with D possibly matching TRBD2 (7 bases). Germline CDR1 reads SGHTA; CDR2 reads FQGNSA. Trimming removed 6 bases from V and 3 bases from J, with 12 bases in between. This CDR3 comprises 14 residues. The CDR3 loop reads CASREGGGYNEQFF. The CDR3 nucleotides read TGTGCCAGCAGGGAGGGGGGGGGCTACAATGAGCAGTTCTTC.

This clonotype occurred a few times. The V gene is TRBV6-2 or TRBV6-3, the J gene TRBJ2-2; weak D call: TRBD2 (6 bases). Germline V gene lookup returns CDR1 MNHEY and CDR2 SVGEGT. This CDR3 contains 16 residues. V was shortened by 7 bases and J by 0 bases, with 15 bases between the two germline ends. CDR3 in amino acids: CASKFGGGPNTGELFF. CDR3 DNA: TGTGCCAGCAAATTTGGGGGAGGACCGAACACCGGGGAGCTGTTTTTT.

The chain joins TRBV5-6 to TRBJ1-3; D may be TRBD1 (6 bases). The germline CDR1 and CDR2 sequences are SGHDT and YYEEEE. There are 16 residues in the CDR3. Between the trimmed V and J ends, which lost 0 bases and 0 bases, there was a span of 10 bases. Here the CDR3 reads CASSLDGGGSGNTIYF. CDR3 DNA sequence: TGTGCCAGCAGCTTGGACGGAGGGGGCTCTGGAAACACCATATATTTT.

This clonotype was picked up many times. The chain combines TRBV7-2 with TRBJ1-5; 7 positions match TRBD1. V lost 5 bases and J lost 4; bases outside the gene matches: 2. The CDR3 spans 13 residues. The germline V gene has CDR1 SGHTA and CDR2 FQGNSA. CDR3 sequence (DNA): TGTGCCAGCAGCCAGACAGGGAATCAGCCCCAGCATTTT. It specifies CASSQTGNQPQHF.

Written as DNA, the CDR3 is TGTGCCAGCACTTTTAATTCAGGGGCATCAGATACGCAGTATTTT. Residues: CASTFNSGASDTQYF. V usage is TRBV6-1 and J usage is TRBJ2-3, with a possible D match to TRBD1 (6 bases). This CDR3 contains 15 residues. The ends were cut back, 7 bases at V and 4 bases at J, with 18 bases in the middle. Germline-derived CDR1 and CDR2 are MNHNS and SASEGT.